A selection of T cell receptor beta chains follows, all from one sample in a study of blood T cell repertoires in COVID-19. This table comes from immunoSEQ multiplex PCR, and its TCRdb copy is limited to in-frame clones, with some not included. The profile shows about 380,000 clones, about 89% of them singletons. Sequenced sample: peripheral blood. These receptors were obtained from a man between 35 and 55 years old with acute or convalescent COVID-19. The CDR3 runs from the conserved cysteine through the conserved F or W. A D gene is named only where the DNA matches it firmly. Rows may omit the clone size; those that give it use once, few, many or a size class.

V,J,size,D,length,DNA,CDR3
TRBV14,TRBJ1-4,NA,NA,16,TGTGCCAGCAGCCCTGGAGGGACTGCAACTAATGAAAAACTGTTTTTT,CASSPGGTATNEKLFF
TRBV5-1,TRBJ2-7,NA,TRBD2,14,TGCGCCAGCAGCTTGGATAGCGGGAGCTACGAGCAGTACTTC,CASSLDSGSYEQYF
TRBV27,TRBJ2-1,NA,NA,15,TGTGCCAGCAGTTTATCTCCGAGCTCCTACAATGAGCAGTTCTTC,CASSLSPSSYNEQFF
TRBV6-1,TRBJ1-2,NA,TRBD1,17,TGTGCCAGCAGTGATCATGCAACCGGGACAGGGGACTATGGCTACACCTTC,CASSDHATGTGDYGYTF
TRBV28,TRBJ1-6,NA,NA,13,TGTGCCAGCAGTCGCCCGAGGTATTCACCCCTCCACTTT,CASSRPRYSPLHF
TRBV10-1,TRBJ1-3,NA,NA,14,TGCGCCAGCAGTGCCCGGAGCTCTGGAAACACCATATATTTT,CASSARSSGNTIYF
TRBV6-5,TRBJ1-1,NA,NA,13,TGTGCCAGCAGTTTTACAACAGAATATGAAGCTTTCTTT,CASSFTTEYEAFF
TRBV12-3/TRBV12-4,TRBJ1-5,NA,NA,13,TGTGCCAGCAGTTGGGGGCACGCTCAGCCCCAGCATTTT,CASSWGHAQPQHF
TRBV7-8,TRBJ1-1,NA,NA,15,TGTGCCAGCAGCCTCAATAGGTCCCCGGGAACTGAAGCTTTCTTT,CASSLNRSPGTEAFF
TRBV24-1,TRBJ2-5,once,NA,15,TGTGCCACCAGTGATTTGCAGTCAGGGGAAGAGACCCAGTACTTC,CATSDLQSGEETQYF